This TCR beta chain is drawn from a study of regulatory T cells in long-lasting Graves disease. This clonotype has a count of ten or more. With iRepertoire HTBI primers and Arm-PCR of CDR3 regions, TCR beta libraries were built. Per the authors' pipeline: Sample data revealed under 75 TRBV and some 13 TRBJ segments. MiXCR, run by TCRdb on the multiplex PCR reads, gives a single entry per CDR3 protein. The V and J calls reflect TCRdb's pipeline rather than the authors' work. The repertoire holds some 250,000 distinct CDR3 sequences, with around a sixth as singletons. Looked up from germline, CDR1 is SNHLY and CDR2 is FYNNEI. The CDR3 has 11 amino acids. V was shortened by 11 bases and J by 10 bases, with 14 bases between the two germline ends. Described time point: newly diagnosed GD, antithyroid drugs for less than 3 months. Preparation of the TCR library used RNA extracted from PBMCs. These same data were also listed under a study on T cells in Graves' hyperthyroidism and ophthalmopathy. According to that study: An initial round of RT-PCR targeting the TCR CDR3 relied on the HTBI primer set.

The sequenced sample was peripheral blood mononuclear cells (PBMCs), obtained at new diagnosis, from a patient treated with antithyroid drugs. The sequence came from a woman aged 25 to 45 with Graves disease. J is TRBJ2-2 and V is TRBV2; no definite D call. Here the CDR3 reads CASTRASELFF. In DNA form, the CDR3 reads TGTGCCTCTACTCGGGCCTCGGAGCTGTTTTTT.